Listed here is a single T cell receptor beta chain. Its antigen is not known. The CDR3 loop spans 15 amino acids. Germline CDR1 is LGHDT and CDR2 is YNNKEL (reference sequence). V lost 3 bases, J lost 8 bases, and 10 bases stayed unmatched. The data belong to a study of T cell responses to AZD1222 COVID-19 vaccine. General study findings and limits: Nearly half of unique spike-specific TCRs reportedly avoided B.1.351 and B.1.1.7 mutated regions. White British donors predominated, females outnumbered males, and clonal diversity was possibly underestimated. Only a handful of AZD1222 recipients tested seropositive at baseline. Among vaccine-associated CD4 TCRs, coverage spanned spike, with dominance at 160-218 and 743-854.

Assay: immunoSEQ multiplex PCR; the TCRdb copy retains only in-frame clones and omits some. Counted here are about 100,000 clones, approximately 90% occurring once; the ten biggest clones make up roughly 15%. The sample consisted of peripheral blood, taken on day 0 of AZD1222 vaccination. This TCR came from an adult in good health. V usage is TRBV3-1 (or the pseudogene TRBV3-2) and J usage is TRBJ1-2, with TRBD1 matching 9 bases. CDR3 residues: CASSHLGQGTRGYTF. DNA of the CDR3: TGTGCCAGCAGCCACCTGGGACAGGGAACAAGGGGCTACACCTTC.